This TCR beta chain is drawn from a study of blood T cell repertoires in COVID-19. Produced via immunoSEQ multiplex PCR; TCRdb's table is partial and in-frame only. The table has 150,000 to 190,000 clones, about 86% seen once. This CDR3 is built from 15 residues. Trimming took 1 base from V and 0 from J, leaving 7 bases between them. Germline V gene data show CDR1 as SGHVS and CDR2 as FQNEAQ. The sample taken for sequencing was PBMCs or T cells enriched from blood (not recorded which). The chain has TRBV7-8 and TRBJ1-3; D is possibly TRBD1 (5 bases). The receptor was isolated from a man in his forties or fifties who had recovered from COVID-19. CDR3 loop: CASSLGGGSGNTIYF. In nucleotides, the CDR3 is TGTGCCAGCAGCTTAGGGGGGGGCTCTGGAAACACCATATATTTT.